The TCR beta chain described here comes from a study of beta chain features in type 1 diabetes. As for the study in general: In all, some 100 million sorted cells from all samples were analyzed.

Study findings and constraints: Type 1 diabetes patients showed a moderate but significant shortening of TCRB CDR3s in all four CD4+ subsets.

This clone was detected only a few times. Antigen specificity is unknown. CDR1 and CDR2 from the germline V gene are MNHEY and SMNVEV (reference sequence). CDR3 length: 14 amino acids. V shed 5 bases, J shed 5 bases, and the junction held 7 bases outside the gene matches. Expressed TCRB transcripts were sequenced, since all the RNA that had been isolated was reverse transcribed. Profiling relied on immunoSEQ multiplex PCR, and the TCRdb table lists in-frame clones only, not all of them. The sample carries about 660,000 clones, about 14% recorded once. This receptor was identified in a man younger than 35 with type 1 diabetes. The sample taken for sequencing was naive CD4+ T cells from blood. V and J are TRBV27 and TRBJ2-5; 8 bases match TRBD1. CDR3 sequence reads: CASSGQGFGETQYF. CDR3 DNA sequence: TGTGCCAGCAGTGGACAGGGTTTTGGGGAGACCCAGTACTTC.